This T cell receptor beta chain derives from a study of T cells in Graves' hyperthyroidism and ophthalmopathy. V was clipped by 8 bases and J by 1 base, with 17 bases between them. The CDR3 length is 16 residues. Germline V gene sequence: CDR1 SNHLY, CDR2 FYNNEI. Ten or more counts support this clonotype. Amplified TCR beta CDR3 regions came from RNA transcripts. The HTBI primer set was used in a first-round RT-PCR of the TCR CDR3. One entry per CDR3 protein results from TCRdb running MiXCR on the multiplex PCR reads. The data contain 600,000 to 900,000 distinct CDR3 sequences, 16% of them singletons. The chain carries TRBV2 and TRBJ2-2; D possibly corresponds to TRBD2 (6 bases). Sequenced material: blood. The receptor was derived from a man younger than 35 with Graves' hyperthyroidism. CDR3 sequence: CASLGANGRNTGELFF. DNA for the CDR3: TGTGCCAGCCTCGGGGCAAACGGGAGGAACACCGGGGAGCTGTTTTTT.